These T cell receptor beta chains were read from a single sample in a study of OX40 agonist ivuxolimab in advanced cancers. Here immunoSEQ multiplex PCR was the method, and the copy in TCRdb shows in-frame clones only, minus some. There are roughly 74,000 clones in the sample; 92% occur only once, and roughly 9% lies in the top ten. The sequences come from CD4+ or CD8+ T cells sorted from blood, collected in a trial of the OX40 agonist ivuxolimab. The receptors here all came from an adult with an advanced solid tumor such as melanoma, head and neck, liver or kidney cancer. The CDR3 runs from the conserved cysteine through the conserved F or W. Clone sizes are given selectively: once, few, many, or a class where the clone is expanded.

v_gene | abundance | CDR3aa
TRBV5-3 | . | CARSYVRTNYEQYF
TRBV25-1 | . | CASSLQVNEKLFF
TRBV11-2 | once | CASSLGAANYGYTF
TRBV27 | . | CASSLSGGWQPQHF
TRBV4-1 | . | CASSQDPANYGYTF
TRBV25-1 | . | CASSATGRNQPQHF
TRBV13 | . | CASSLGVGALREKLFF
TRBV6-5 | . | CASRQGVTDTQYF
TRBV9 | . | CASSDWDLETQYF
TRBV6-5 | . | CASSYGMLGGETQYF
TRBV4-2 | . | CASSRRDYYNEQFF
TRBV13 | . | CASSLGLRGPLGGEQFF
TRBV30 | . | CAWSVGVTHGYTF
TRBV5-1 | . | CASSWSTDTQYF
TRBV9 | . | CASSPQGAEETQYF
TRBV7-7 | . | CASSLVAGDKETQYF
TRBV5-4 | . | CASSSWANYGYTF
TRBV7-9 | once | CASSSTGGHPYNEQFF
TRBV2 | . | CASSEAPLASPHNEQFF
TRBV6-6 | once | CASSYLANTGELFF
TRBV7-9 | . | CASGSSYNSPLHF
TRBV18 | . | CASSYFGNGDGYEQYF
TRBV29-1 | . | CSVVSDIMADTQYF
TRBV9 | . | CASRDGSGELFF
TRBV9 | . | CASSVGTRSYEQYF
TRBV2 | . | CASSDAGPSYGYTF
TRBV15 | once | CATSSDGQGVPYGYTF
TRBV9 | . | CASSVVRGNTEAFF
TRBV29-1 | . | CSAPVLSATNNEQFF
TRBV7-6 | . | CASSLSEALAGELFF
TRBV30 | . | CAWSVGGYEQYF
TRBV19 | . | CASSMGGGGWQPQHF
TRBV13 | . | CASSSGQDSNEQFF
TRBV6-5 | . | CASRYGQGAYGYTF
TRBV6-1 | once | CASRMQGGYEQFF
TRBV4-3 | . | CASSRGIAGGFQETQYF
TRBV7-6 | . | CASSAWVSGGEQFF
TRBV13 | . | CASSPGTGVEKLFF
TRBV6-1 | . | CASILSRTPNTEAFF
TRBV4-1 | . | CASSHDPGEQYF
TRBV18 | . | CASSPPGQASYGYTF
TRBV5-1 | . | CASSWTGDEQFF
TRBV9 | . | CASSVSQGGLVEQYF
TRBV7-9 | . | CASSSPGPYNEQFF
TRBV9 | . | CASSSGTGKNYGYTF
TRBV11-3 | once | CASSLEFGIDEQFF
TRBV11-2 | . | CASSLVPQSDGVANEQYF
TRBV5-5 | . | CASSLARGPAGAFF
TRBV7-6 | . | CASSSGAGDEQYF
TRBV10-3 | . | CAITPTGGVNNEQFF
TRBV10-1 | . | CASSVSGEGLTDTQYF